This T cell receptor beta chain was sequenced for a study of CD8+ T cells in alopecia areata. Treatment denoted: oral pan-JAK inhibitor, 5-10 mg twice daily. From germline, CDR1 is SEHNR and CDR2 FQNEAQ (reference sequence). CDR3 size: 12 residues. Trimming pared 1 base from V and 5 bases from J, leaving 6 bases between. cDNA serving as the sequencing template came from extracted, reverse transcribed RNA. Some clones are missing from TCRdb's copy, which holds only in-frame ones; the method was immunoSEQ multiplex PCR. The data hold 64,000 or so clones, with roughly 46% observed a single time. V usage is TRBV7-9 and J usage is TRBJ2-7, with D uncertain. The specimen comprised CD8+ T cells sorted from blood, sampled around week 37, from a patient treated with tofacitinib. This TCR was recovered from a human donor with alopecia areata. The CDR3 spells CASSLVVHEQYF. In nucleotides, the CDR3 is TGTGCCAGCAGCTTAGTTGTCCACGAGCAGTACTTC.